These T cell receptor beta chains were read from a single sample in a study of CD4 T cells in relation to SARS-CoV-2 and coronaviruses. The protocol was immunoSEQ multiplex PCR, while the TCRdb copy is restricted to in-frame clones and leaves out a portion. The table shows about 43,000 clones, with approximately 80% occurring only once. Their antigens are not known. Sample: naive CD4+ T cells from PBMCs, cultured in vitro. These receptors all come from an adult with COVID-19. The CDR3 runs from the conserved cysteine through the conserved F or W. Each record gives: J gene, D gene, clone size, V gene, CDR3 DNA, CDR3 protein. D genes are given only for firm matches. Clone sizes are given selectively: once, few, many, or a class where the clone is expanded.

TRBJ1-1	-	-	TRBV7-3	TGTGCCAGCAGTAGGACAGTGAACACTGAAGCTTTCTTT	CASSRTVNTEAFF
TRBJ1-1	-	-	TRBV5-1	TGCGCCAGCAGCCCAGGCCCGGGGAACACTGAAGCTTTCTTT	CASSPGPGNTEAFF
TRBJ1-4	TRBD1	-	TRBV4-1	TGCGCCAGCAGCAGACTGGGACAGGGTGGTGAAAAACTGTTTTTT	CASSRLGQGGEKLFF
TRBJ1-5	TRBD1	-	TRBV7-8	TGTGCCAGCAGCCCCCGACAGGGGCCCCAGCATTTT	CASSPRQGPQHF
TRBJ2-5	-	-	TRBV6-5	TGTGCCAGCTTCCGCAGGAGGGCTCAAGAGACCCAGTACTTC	CASFRRRAQETQYF
TRBJ2-5	TRBD2	-	TRBV2	TGTGCCACGCGCGGGACTAGCGGGAGGGGGACCCAGTACTTC	CATRGTSGRGTQYF
TRBJ2-2	-	-	TRBV5-5	TGTGCCAGCAGCTTTAGCGGTAACACCGGGGAGCTGTTTTTT	CASSFSGNTGELFF
TRBJ2-1	TRBD2	few	TRBV5-1	TGCGCCAGCATCTTAACGGGAGGGGCCGCTGGTGAGCAGTTCTTC	CASILTGGAAGEQFF
TRBJ2-4	-	-	TRBV28	TGTGCCAGCAGTTTGGGTGGGGCTCTAGCCAAAAACATTCAGTACTTC	CASSLGGALAKNIQYF
TRBJ2-1	TRBD2	-	TRBV24-1	TGTGCCACCAGTGACTATGGGACAGGGGCAACTAGCGGGAGGTTATACTACAATGAGCAGTTCTTC	CATSDYGTGATSGRLYYNEQFF
TRBJ2-5	-	-	TRBV5-1	TGCGCCAGCAGCCGAGGGGGTGGGGAGACCCAGTACTTC	CASSRGGGETQYF
TRBJ2-3	TRBD2	once	TRBV29-1	TGCAGCGTTGAACAACTAGCGGGGAGCACAGATACGCAGTATTTT	CSVEQLAGSTDTQYF
TRBJ1-1	-	-	TRBV6-5	TGTGCCAGCAGCAGGGGCACTGAAGCTTTCTTT	CASSRGTEAFF
TRBJ1-4	-	-	TRBV20-1	TGCAGTGCTAGTTACGGTGGGGAAAAACTGTTTTTT	CSASYGGEKLFF
TRBJ2-7	-	few	TRBV10-3	TGTGCCATCAGCCGGACATTATACGAGCAGTACTTC	CAISRTLYEQYF
TRBJ2-5	TRBD1	-	TRBV6-5	TGTGCCAGCGTTTCAGGGGGCGGCCTAGAGACCCAGTACTTC	CASVSGGGLETQYF
TRBJ2-1	TRBD2	-	TRBV5-3	TGTGCCAGAAGCTTGGCGGGACTAGCGGGAAAGAGCTCCTACAATGAGCAGTTCTTC	CARSLAGLAGKSSYNEQFF
TRBJ2-7	-	-	TRBV7-2	TGTGCCAGCAGCCGCTCTGACGAGCAGTACTTC	CASSRSDEQYF